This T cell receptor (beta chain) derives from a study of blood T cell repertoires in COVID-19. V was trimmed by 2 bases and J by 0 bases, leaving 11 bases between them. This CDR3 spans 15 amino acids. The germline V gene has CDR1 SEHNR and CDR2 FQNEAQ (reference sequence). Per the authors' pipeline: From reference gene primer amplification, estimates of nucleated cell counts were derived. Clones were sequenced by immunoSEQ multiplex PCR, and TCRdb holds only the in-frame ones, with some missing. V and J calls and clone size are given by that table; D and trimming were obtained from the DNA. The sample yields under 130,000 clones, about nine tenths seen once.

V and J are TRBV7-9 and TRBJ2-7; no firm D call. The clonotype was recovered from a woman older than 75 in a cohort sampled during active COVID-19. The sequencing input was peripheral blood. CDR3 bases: TGTGCCAGCAGCTTACCCGGCGGAAGCTCCTACGAGCAGTACTTC. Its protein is CASSLPGGSSYEQYF.